This TCR beta chain was sequenced in a study of beta chain features in type 1 diabetes. Turning to the study itself: Examination covered fewer than 110 million sorted cells spanning all samples.

General study findings and limits: In the patient group, naive, central memory and Treg TCRB repertoires seemed more alike than in the healthy donor group. Shortening that was moderate but significant affected the TCRB CDR3s of Type 1 diabetes patients in all four CD4+ subsets.

By way of CD45RO/CCR7/CD25/CD127/CD95/CD27, the CD4+ regulatory, stem cell-like memory, central memory and naive cells were sorted. As for this clone: As yet, its antigen is unknown.

The investigators reverse transcribed all of the isolated RNA, so they sequenced expressed TCRB transcripts. The method was immunoSEQ multiplex PCR; TCRdb's version includes in-frame clones alone and lacks a portion of them. The sample yields over 300,000 clones, around 9.3% seen once. J lost 3 bases, V lost 0 bases, and 10 bases had no gene match. CDR1 and CDR2 (germline): LNHNV, YYDKDF (reference sequence). This CDR3 region has 18 residues. The sequence came from a man aged 25-40 years with type 1 diabetes. Sequencing was done on a sample of central memory CD4+ T cells from blood. V and J are TRBV15 and TRBJ2-5; TRBD2 matches at 10 bases. The CDR3 sequence: CATSRDSLAGFTEETQYF. DNA of the CDR3: TGTGCCACCAGCAGAGATTCACTAGCGGGGTTCACAGAAGAGACCCAGTACTTC.